The 5 T cell receptor beta chains below come from one sample, sequenced in a study of blood T cell repertoires in COVID-19. Assay used: immunoSEQ multiplex PCR; TCRdb lists only in-frame clones, some missing. Among about 100,000 clones listed, about 89% were seen once. Material: peripheral blood. The origin of the receptors is a human donor in a cohort sampled during active COVID-19.

The rearrangement joins TRBV27 to TRBJ1-2, with 7 bases fitting TRBD1. CDR1 and CDR2 (germline): MNHEY, SMNVEV (reference sequence). The ends lost 5 bases at V and 0 bases at J; junction bases unmatched: 9. The CDR3 is 16 amino acids. This CDR3 reads CASSNGTAIANYGYTF. In DNA, the CDR3 is TGTGCCAGCAGTAATGGGACAGCGATTGCTAACTATGGCTACACCTTC.

The chain recombines TRBV5-1 with TRBJ2-6; weak D call: TRBD2 (5 bases). The germline V and J ends were trimmed by 1 base and 2 bases, with 16 bases remaining between them. This CDR3 has 18 residues. Germline V gives CDR1 SGHRS, CDR2 YFSETQ. CDR3 region: CASSLLGSSGAGANVLTF. The CDR3 DNA reads TGCGCCAGCAGCTTGCTGGGGAGCTCAGGCGCTGGGGCCAACGTCCTGACTTTC.

Only one count was recorded for this clone. This chain connects TRBV19 to TRBJ2-1; 7 bases map to TRBD2. The CDR3 loop spans 14 amino acids. CDR1 LNHDA and CDR2 SQIVND come from the germline V gene (reference sequence). V dropped 8 bases and J dropped 7; count of bases not matched to a gene: 11. DNA for the CDR3: TGTGCCAGTTGGAGCGGGGCGGTCTGGAATGAGCAGTTCTTC. Residues: CASWSGAVWNEQFF.

This clone was observed at least ten times. The J gene is TRBJ1-5, the V gene TRBV7-9, with TRBD1 identical over 8 bases. Germline loops: CDR1 SEHNR, CDR2 FQNEAQ (reference sequence). The CDR3 contains 15 residues. The ends lost 2 bases at V and 1 base at J; junction bases unmatched: 1. This CDR3 is CASSLTGGSNQPQHF. The CDR3 DNA reads as TGTGCCAGCAGCTTAACAGGGGGGAGCAATCAGCCCCAGCATTTT.

The chain combines TRBV7-9 with TRBJ2-3; 9 bases are a match to TRBD1. Germline V gene data show CDR1 as SEHNR and CDR2 as FQNEAQ (reference sequence). V dropped 7 bases and J dropped 1; count of bases not matched to a gene: 6. The CDR3 covers 15 residues. For the CDR3, the DNA is TGTGCCAGCAAGTGGACAGGGGACGGCACAGATACGCAGTATTTT. It specifies CASKWTGDGTDTQYF. Using reference TRBV7-9 and TRBJ2-3 for the parts outside the CDR3, the full variable domain is DTGVSQNPRHKITKRGQNVTFRCDPISEHNRLYWYRQTLGQGPEFLTYFQNEAQLEKSRLLSDRFSAERPKGSFSTLEIQRTEQGDSAMYLCASKWTGDGTDTQYFGPGTRLTVL.